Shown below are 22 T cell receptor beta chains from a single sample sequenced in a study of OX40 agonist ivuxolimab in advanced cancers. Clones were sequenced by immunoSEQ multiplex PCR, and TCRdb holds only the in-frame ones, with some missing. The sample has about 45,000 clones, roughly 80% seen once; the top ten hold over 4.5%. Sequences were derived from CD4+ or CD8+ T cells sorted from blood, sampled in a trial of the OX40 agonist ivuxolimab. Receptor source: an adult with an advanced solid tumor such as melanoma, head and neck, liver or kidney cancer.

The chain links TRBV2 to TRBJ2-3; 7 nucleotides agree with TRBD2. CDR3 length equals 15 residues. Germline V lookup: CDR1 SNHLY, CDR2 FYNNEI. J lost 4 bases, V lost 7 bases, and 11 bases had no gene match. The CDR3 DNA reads TGTGCCAGCAAGAAGGCGCGGGAGTCCGCAGATACGCAGTATTTT. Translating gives CASKKARESADTQYF.

CDR3 nucleotide sequence: TGTGCCAGCAGCTTAAGGACAGGCAAAAACTATGGCTACACCTTC. It is translated as CASSLRTGKNYGYTF. The chain carries TRBV5-8 and TRBJ1-2; 7 nucleotides align to TRBD1. Trimming at V came to 2 bases and at J to 2 bases, leaving 6 bases not matched to a gene. CDR3 length: 15 residues. CDR1 is SGHTS, CDR2 YDEGEE, per germline. Full variable domain (remainder filled in from reference TRBV5-8 and TRBJ1-2): EAGVTQSPTHLIKTRGQQATLRCSPISGHTSVYWYQQALGLGLQFLLWYDEGEERNRGNFPPRFSGRQFPNYSSELNVNALELEDSALYLCASSLRTGKNYGYTFGSGTRLTVV.

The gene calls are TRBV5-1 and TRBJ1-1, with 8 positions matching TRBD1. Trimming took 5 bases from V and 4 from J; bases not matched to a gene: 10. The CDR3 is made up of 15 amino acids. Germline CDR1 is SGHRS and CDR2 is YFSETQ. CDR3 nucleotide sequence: TGCGCCAGCAGAGGGACAGGCCATGGGAGCACTGAAGCTTTCTTT. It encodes CASRGTGHGSTEAFF.

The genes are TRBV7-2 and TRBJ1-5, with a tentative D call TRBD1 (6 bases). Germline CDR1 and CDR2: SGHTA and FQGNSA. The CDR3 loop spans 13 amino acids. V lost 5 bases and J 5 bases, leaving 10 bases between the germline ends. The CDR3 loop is CASSRTADQPQHF. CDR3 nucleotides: TGTGCCAGCAGCCGGACAGCGGATCAGCCCCAGCATTTT. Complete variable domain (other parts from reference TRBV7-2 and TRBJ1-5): GAGVSQSPSNKVTEKGKDVELRCDPISGHTALYWYRQSLGQGLEFLIYFQGNSAPDKSGLPSDRFSAERTGGSVSTLTIQRTQQEDSAVYLCASSRTADQPQHFGDGTRLSIL.

DNA of the CDR3: TGCGCCAGCATTCCGCGACAGGAAAACGGGGGGGGGCTTAGTTCGGACGAGCAGTACTTC. This translates into CASIPRQENGGGLSSDEQYF. The chain couples TRBV10-1 to TRBJ2-7; 8 nucleotides line up with TRBD2. The CDR3 runs to 20 residues. CDR1 and CDR2 from the germline V gene are WNHNN and SYGVQD (reference sequence). The J segment lost 5 bases and the V segment lost 7 bases, leaving 28 bases of the junction unmatched.

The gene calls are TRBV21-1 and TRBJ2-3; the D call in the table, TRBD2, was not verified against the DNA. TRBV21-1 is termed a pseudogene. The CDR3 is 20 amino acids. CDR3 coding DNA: TGTGCCAGCAGCGCATCCTCCGGGACTAGCGGGAGGAGGGGGACAGATACGCAGTATTTT. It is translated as CASSASSGTSGRRGTDTQYF.

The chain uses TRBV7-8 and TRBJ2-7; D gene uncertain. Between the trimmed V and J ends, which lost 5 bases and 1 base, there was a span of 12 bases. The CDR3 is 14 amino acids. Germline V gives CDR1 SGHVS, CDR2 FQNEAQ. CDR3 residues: CASSEPGPSYEQYF. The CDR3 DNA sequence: TGTGCCAGCAGCGAGCCCGGGCCTTCCTACGAGCAGTACTTC.

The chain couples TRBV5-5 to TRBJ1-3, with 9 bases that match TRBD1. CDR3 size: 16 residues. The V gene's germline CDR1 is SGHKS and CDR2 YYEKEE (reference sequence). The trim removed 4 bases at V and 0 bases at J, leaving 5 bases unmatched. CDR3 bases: TGTGCCAGCAGCAAACAGGGGGCGAGCTCTGGAAACACCATATATTTT. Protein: CASSKQGASSGNTIYF. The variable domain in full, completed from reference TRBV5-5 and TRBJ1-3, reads DAGVTQSPTHLIKTRGQQVTLRCSPISGHKSVSWYQQVLGQGPQFIFQYYEKEERGRGNFPDRFSARQFPNYSSELNVNALLLGDSALYLCASSKQGASSGNTIYFGEGSWLTVV.

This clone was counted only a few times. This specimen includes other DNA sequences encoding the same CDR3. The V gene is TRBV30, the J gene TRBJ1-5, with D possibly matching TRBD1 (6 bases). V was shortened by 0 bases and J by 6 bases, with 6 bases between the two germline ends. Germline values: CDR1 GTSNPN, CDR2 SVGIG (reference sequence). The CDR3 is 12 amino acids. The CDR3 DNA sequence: TGTGCCTGGAGTGTACAGGGTCAGCCCCAGCATTTT. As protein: CAWSVQGQPQHF.

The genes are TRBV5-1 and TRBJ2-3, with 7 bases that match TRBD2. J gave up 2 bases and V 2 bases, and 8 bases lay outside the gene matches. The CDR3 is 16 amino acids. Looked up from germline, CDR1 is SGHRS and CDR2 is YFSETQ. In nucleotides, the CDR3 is TGCGCCAGCAGCTTTTTTTTAGCGGGCCCCACAGATACGCAGTATTTT. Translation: CASSFFLAGPTDTQYF.

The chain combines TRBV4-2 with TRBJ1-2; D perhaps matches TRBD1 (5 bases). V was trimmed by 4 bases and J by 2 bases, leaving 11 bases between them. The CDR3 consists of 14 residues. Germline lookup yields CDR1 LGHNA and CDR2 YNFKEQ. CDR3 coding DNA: TGTGCCAGCAGCCCTCCGACAGTCAACTATGGCTACACCTTC. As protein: CASSPPTVNYGYTF.

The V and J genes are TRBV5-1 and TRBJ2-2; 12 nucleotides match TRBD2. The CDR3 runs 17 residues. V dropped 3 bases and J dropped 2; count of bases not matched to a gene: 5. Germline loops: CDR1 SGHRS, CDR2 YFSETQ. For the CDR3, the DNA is TGCGCCAGCAGCTACGGGACTAGCGGGCTAAACACCGGGGAGCTGTTTTTT. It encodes CASSYGTSGLNTGELFF.

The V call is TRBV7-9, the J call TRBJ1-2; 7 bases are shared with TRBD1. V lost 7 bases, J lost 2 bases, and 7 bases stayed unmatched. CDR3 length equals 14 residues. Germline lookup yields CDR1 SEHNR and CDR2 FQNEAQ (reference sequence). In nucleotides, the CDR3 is TGTGCCAGCACCCAAGAGGGGGCGAACTATGGCTACACCTTC. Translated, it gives CASTQEGANYGYTF.

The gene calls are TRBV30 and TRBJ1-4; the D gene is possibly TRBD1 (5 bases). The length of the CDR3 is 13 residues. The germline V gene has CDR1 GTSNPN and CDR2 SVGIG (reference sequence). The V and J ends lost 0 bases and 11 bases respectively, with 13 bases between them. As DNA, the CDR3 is TGTGCCTGGAGTGTATCTGGGGAGGGGAAACTGTTTTTT. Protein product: CAWSVSGEGKLFF.

This CDR3 is CASTLGRYEQYF. As DNA, the CDR3 is TGTGCCAGCACGCTAGGGCGCTACGAGCAGTACTTC. The chain carries TRBV2 and TRBJ2-7; unclear D gene. The germline V and J ends were trimmed by 7 bases and 3 bases, with 10 bases remaining between them. The CDR3 consists of 12 residues. CDR1 SNHLY and CDR2 FYNNEI come from the germline V gene.

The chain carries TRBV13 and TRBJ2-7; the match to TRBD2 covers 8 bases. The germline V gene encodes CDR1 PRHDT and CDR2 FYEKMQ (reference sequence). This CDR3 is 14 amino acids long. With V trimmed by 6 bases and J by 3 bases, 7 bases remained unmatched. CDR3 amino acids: CASSIGLAFYEQYF. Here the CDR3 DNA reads TGTGCCAGCAGTATCGGACTAGCTTTCTACGAGCAGTACTTC. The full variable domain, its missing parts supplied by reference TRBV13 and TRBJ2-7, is AAGVIQSPRHLIKEKRETATLKCYPIPRHDTVYWYQQGPGQDPQFLISFYEKMQSDKGSIPDRFSAQQFSDYHSELNMSSLELGDSALYFCASSIGLAFYEQYFGPGTRLTVT.

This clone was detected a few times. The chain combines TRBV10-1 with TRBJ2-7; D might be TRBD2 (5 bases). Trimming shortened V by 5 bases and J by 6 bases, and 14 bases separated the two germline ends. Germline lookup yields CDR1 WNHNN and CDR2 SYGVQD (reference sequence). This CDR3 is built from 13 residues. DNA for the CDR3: TGCGCCAGCAGTCCGGGTGGAGGATCCGAGCAGTACTTC. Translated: CASSPGGGSEQYF.

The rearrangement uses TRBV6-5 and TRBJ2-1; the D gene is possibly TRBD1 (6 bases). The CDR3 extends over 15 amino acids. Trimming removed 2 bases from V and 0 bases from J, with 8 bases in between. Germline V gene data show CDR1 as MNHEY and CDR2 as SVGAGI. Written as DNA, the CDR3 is TGTGCCAGCAGTTACCGGGACATCTCCTACAATGAGCAGTTCTTC. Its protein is CASSYRDISYNEQFF.

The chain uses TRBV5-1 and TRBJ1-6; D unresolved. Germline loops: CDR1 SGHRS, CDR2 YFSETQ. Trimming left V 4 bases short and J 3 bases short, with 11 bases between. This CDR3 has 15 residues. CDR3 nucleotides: TGCGCCAGCAGCGTCCACGGAGACTATAATTCACCCCTCCACTTT. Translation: CASSVHGDYNSPLHF.

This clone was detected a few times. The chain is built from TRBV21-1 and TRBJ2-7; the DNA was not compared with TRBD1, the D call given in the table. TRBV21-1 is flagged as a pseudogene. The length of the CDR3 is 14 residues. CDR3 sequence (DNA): TGTGCCAGCAGCCCGACAGGAGTACACTACGAGCAGTACTTC. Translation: CASSPTGVHYEQYF.

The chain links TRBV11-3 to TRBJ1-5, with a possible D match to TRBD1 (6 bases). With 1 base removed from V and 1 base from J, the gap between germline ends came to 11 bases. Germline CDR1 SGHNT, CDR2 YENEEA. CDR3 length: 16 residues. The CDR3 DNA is TGTGCCAGCAGCTTAGGGGGGGGGACAAGCAATCAGCCCCAGCATTTT. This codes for CASSLGGGTSNQPQHF.

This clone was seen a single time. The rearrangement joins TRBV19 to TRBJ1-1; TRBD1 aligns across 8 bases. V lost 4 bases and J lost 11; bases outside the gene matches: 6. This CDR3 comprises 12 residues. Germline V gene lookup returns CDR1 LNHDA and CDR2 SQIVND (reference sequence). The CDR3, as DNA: TGTGCCAGTAGTAGCACGACAGGGGTGGCTTTCTTT. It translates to CASSSTTGVAFF.